Sequencing of this T cell receptor beta chain was carried out in a study of blood T cell repertoires in COVID-19. At the level of the study: Samples taken during acute and convalescent COVID-19 were collected in the United States, Italy and Spain.

A word on this clone: Other DNA sequences in the sample encode the same CDR3.

As processed by the authors: Counts of nucleated cells, estimated from reference gene primer amplification, were obtained. Data came from immunoSEQ multiplex PCR; TCRdb stores just in-frame clones and leaves some out. The V and J calls and clone size were taken over from that table, and D and trimming were inferred from the DNA. The sample has some 120,000 clones, around 86% seen once; the top ten hold about an eighth. J gave up 1 base and V 6 bases, and 1 base lay outside the gene matches. CDR3 length: 13 amino acids. The V gene's germline CDR1 is SNHLY and CDR2 FYNNEI. The chain links TRBV2 to TRBJ2-5, with TRBD1 matching over 8 bases. This TCR derives from a man in his 60s with acute or convalescent COVID-19. The specimen was peripheral blood. CDR3 protein: CASSGTGQETQYF. The CDR3 nucleotides are TGTGCCAGCAGCGGGACAGGCCAAGAGACCCAGTACTTC. The full variable domain, rest sourced from reference TRBV2 and TRBJ2-5, is EPEVTQTPSHQVTQMGQEVILRCVPISNHLYFYWYRQILGQKVEFLVSFYNNEISEKSEIFDDQFSVERPDGSNFTLKIRSTKLEDSAMYFCASSGTGQETQYFGPGTRLLVL.